The 27 T cell receptor beta chains given below trace back to one sample, sequenced in a study of identical twins. TCRdb called the 5' RACE reads again in MiXCR, with one record for every CDR3 protein. The data show fewer than 350,000 distinct CDR3 sequences, around 8.8% seen once. These data were also filed under a second study, of yellow fever vaccine responses in identical twins.

Sample: memory (CD45RO+) T cells sorted from blood. These TCRs come from a woman aged 18-29 years in good health.

The chain couples TRBV5-5 to TRBJ2-3, with D possibly being TRBD1 or TRBD2 (6 bases each). V gave up 1 base and J gave up 6 bases, with 18 bases separating them. The CDR3 is made up of 16 amino acids. Germline values: CDR1 SGHKS, CDR2 YYEKEE (reference sequence). The CDR3 here is CASSLFGGLAMDTQYF. CDR3 in DNA: TGTGCCAGCAGCTTGTTTGGGGGGCTAGCGATGGATACGCAGTATTTT.

This clonotype has ten or more counts. The genes are TRBV20-1 and TRBJ2-3; 7 bases align to TRBD2. The germline V gene has CDR1 DFQATT and CDR2 SNEGSKA (reference sequence). The CDR3 runs to 15 residues. The V segment lost 6 bases and the J segment 4 bases; nucleotides outside the gene matches: 13. The CDR3 bases are TGCAGTGCGCCCGATGTTGGGGGAGGGCCAGATACGCAGTATTTT. Residues: CSAPDVGGGPDTQYF.

This clonotype was found a few times. This chain uses TRBV4-1 with TRBJ2-1, with D possibly called TRBD1 or TRBD2 (5 bases each). The V gene lost 1 base and the J gene lost 6 bases, with 13 bases spanning the gap. The CDR3 runs 15 residues. Germline lookup yields CDR1 MGHRA and CDR2 YSYEKL. CDR3: CASSQAGSSVNEQFF. The CDR3 DNA follows: TGCGCCAGCAGCCAAGCAGGGAGTTCGGTCAATGAGCAGTTCTTC.

In this sample, this clonotype turned up many times. V and J are TRBV13 and TRBJ1-3, with unresolved D. The CDR3 extends over 14 amino acids. V was clipped by 5 bases and J by 0 bases, with 8 bases between them. Germline lookup yields CDR1 PRHDT and CDR2 FYEKMQ (reference sequence). Here the CDR3 reads CASSRGGSGNTIYF. The CDR3 nucleotides read TGTGCCAGCAGCCGGGGTGGCTCTGGAAACACCATATATTTT. Filled out from reference TRBV13 and TRBJ1-3, the complete variable domain reads AAGVIQSPRHLIKEKRETATLKCYPIPRHDTVYWYQQGPGQDPQFLISFYEKMQSDKGSIPDRFSAQQFSDYHSELNMSSLELGDSALYFCASSRGGSGNTIYFGEGSWLTVV.

This clonotype was picked up a small number of times. This rearrangement joins TRBV7-8 to TRBJ1-1; the D is unclear. In germline, CDR1 is SGHVS, CDR2 FQNEAQ. The CDR3 loop spans 16 amino acids. With 1 base removed from V and 1 base from J, the gap between germline ends came to 13 bases. CDR3 protein: CASSLGETISNTEAFF. CDR3 DNA sequence: TGTGCCAGCAGCTTAGGCGAGACGATTTCGAACACTGAAGCTTTCTTT.

The rearrangement links TRBV3-1 to TRBJ1-5; D gene unclear. This CDR3 has 16 residues. The germline V gene encodes CDR1 LGHDT and CDR2 YNNKEL (reference sequence). With 4 bases removed from V and 1 base from J, the gap between germline ends came to 14 bases. The CDR3 sequence: CASSLHSAGSNQPQHF. The CDR3, as DNA: TGTGCCAGCAGCCTTCACTCGGCAGGCAGCAATCAGCCCCAGCATTTT.

This clonotype has a handful of counts. The gene calls are TRBV20-1 and TRBJ2-3; either TRBD1 or TRBD2 may supply D (5 bases each). In germline, CDR1 is DFQATT, CDR2 SNEGSKA (reference sequence). V was trimmed by 2 bases and J by 8 bases, leaving 17 bases between them. The CDR3 covers 14 residues. The CDR3 nucleotides are TGCAGTGCTAGAAGGGACCCTCAGGGTGGTACGCAGTATTTT. Protein: CSARRDPQGGTQYF.

This clonotype has a handful of counts. The chain uses TRBV9 and TRBJ2-1; D is unresolved. V was clipped by 0 bases and J by 4 bases, with 11 bases between them. Germline values: CDR1 SGDLS, CDR2 YYNGEE. The CDR3 totals 15 residues. In nucleotides, the CDR3 is TGTGCCAGCAGCGTAGGAATAACCCCGTACAATGAGCAGTTCTTC. Encoded protein: CASSVGITPYNEQFF.

This clonotype was detected many times. In nucleotides, the CDR3 is TGTGCCAGCAGCTTAGGAGGTGGCCGGGCAGATACGCAGTATTTT. This codes for CASSLGGGRADTQYF. The chain carries TRBV11-2 and TRBJ2-3; D is ambiguous. This CDR3 is built from 15 residues. Trimming removed 1 base at V and 4 bases at J, with 12 bases between. Per the germline V gene, CDR1 is SGHAT and CDR2 is FQNNGV. The variable domain in full, with the rest retrieved from reference TRBV11-2 and TRBJ2-3, is EAGVAQSPRYKIIEKRQSVAFWCNPISGHATLYWYQQILGQGPKLLIQFQNNGVVDDSQLPKDRFSAERLKGVDSTLKIQPAKLEDSAVYLCASSLGGGRADTQYFGPGTRLTVL.

This clonotype came up a few times. This chain joins TRBV27 and TRBJ2-7, with D maybe TRBD1 (6 bases). Trimming shortened V by 2 bases and J by 6 bases, and 17 bases separated the two germline ends. The CDR3 consists of 15 residues. CDR1 is MNHEY, CDR2 SMNVEV, per germline (reference sequence). CDR3 DNA sequence: TGTGCCAGCAGTTTAGGTACAGGGAAAGGCGGCGAGCAGTACTTC. It encodes CASSLGTGKGGEQYF.

This clonotype has ten or more counts. This CDR3 is CASRGEQGFGVKNIQYF. The CDR3 DNA reads as TGTGCCAGCAGGGGGGAACAGGGGTTTGGCGTCAAAAACATTCAGTACTTC. The V gene is TRBV28, the J gene TRBJ2-4; 7 nucleotides align to TRBD1. CDR3 length: 17 amino acids. V shed 6 bases and J 3 bases; nucleotides not matched to a gene: 14. CDR1 and CDR2 (germline): MDHEN, SYDVKM.

This clonotype was detected many times. The CDR3 is CASSFWAGGYNSPLHF. DNA of the CDR3: TGTGCCAGCAGCTTTTGGGCAGGGGGTTATAATTCACCCCTCCACTTT. The rearrangement links TRBV5-5 to TRBJ1-6; 7 bases fit TRBD1. Germline lookup yields CDR1 SGHKS and CDR2 YYEKEE (reference sequence). The CDR3 loop spans 16 amino acids. With 2 bases clipped from V and 4 bases from J, the junction kept 6 bases outside the gene matches.

This clonotype appeared many times. The V gene is TRBV12-3 or TRBV12-4, the J gene TRBJ2-1; 7 bases fit TRBD2. The V and J ends lost 6 bases and 6 bases, in that order; junction bases with no gene match: 11. The CDR3 spans 15 residues. The CDR3 DNA reads TGTGCCAGCAGGGCCGGGGCTAGCGGATCCAATGAGCAGTTCTTC. Translated, it gives CASRAGASGSNEQFF.

This clonotype has more than one count but fewer than ten. CDR3 bases: TGTGCCAGCAGTTTACGAGGTCAGGGGGCGAGTCAGCCCCAGCATTTT. It codes for CASSLRGQGASQPQHF. V gene TRBV28 combines with J gene TRBJ1-5, with TRBD1 matching 8 bases. CDR1 is MDHEN and CDR2 is SYDVKM in the germline V gene. The CDR3 spans 16 residues. V was pared by 2 bases and J by 6 bases, with 9 bases of the junction left unmatched. Based on the CDR3 plus reference TRBV28 and TRBJ1-5, the full variable domain is DVKVTQSSRYLVKRTGEKVFLECVQDMDHENMFWYRQDPGLGLRLIYFSYDVKMKEKGDIPEGYSVSREKKERFSLILESASTNQTSMYLCASSLRGQGASQPQHFGDGTRLSIL.

The genes are TRBV18 and TRBJ2-6; D not certain. Germline assignment: CDR1 KGHSH and CDR2 LQKENI. This CDR3 comprises 15 residues. Trimming removed 6 bases from V and 1 base from J, with 10 bases in between. The DNA for the CDR3 is TGTGCCAGCTCTAACTTTGGGTCTGGGGCCAACGTCCTGACTTTC. Protein sequence: CASSNFGSGANVLTF.

This clonotype was counted at least ten times. The chain is built from TRBV24-1 and TRBJ2-1; TRBD1 matches 7 bases. The CDR3 loop spans 15 amino acids. V gave up 3 bases and J gave up 5 bases; unmatched junction bases: 6. The germline gives CDR1 KGHDR, CDR2 SFDVKD. The CDR3, as DNA: TGTGCCACCAGTGATCTCCGGACAGGAGACAATGAGCAGTTCTTC. Translated: CATSDLRTGDNEQFF.

This clonotype was observed many times. The rearrangement uses TRBV28 and TRBJ2-7, with 9 bases matching TRBD1. Unmatched junction bases numbered 5, after V lost 9 bases and J lost 5 bases. In germline, CDR1 is MDHEN, CDR2 SYDVKM. This CDR3 has 12 amino acids. The CDR3 region is CASGTGLHEQYV. Here the CDR3 DNA reads TGTGCCAGTGGGACAGGGTTGCACGAGCAGTACGTC.

This clonotype was seen ten or more times. This chain uses TRBV3-1 with TRBJ1-2, with 7 bases identical to TRBD1. Trimming cost V 5 bases and J 8 bases; bases outside gene matches: 11. The length of the CDR3 is 14 residues. Per the germline V gene, CDR1 is LGHDT and CDR2 is YNNKEL (reference sequence). The CDR3 DNA reads TGTGCCAGCAGCTCCTTGGAGGGGGCTAAGGGCTACACCTTC. This translates into CASSSLEGAKGYTF.

DNA of the CDR3: TGCGCCAGCAGCTTGGCCTCAGGGGTTGGGTATGGCTACACCTTC. Its protein is CASSLASGVGYGYTF. The genes are TRBV5-1 and TRBJ1-2; D possibly corresponds to TRBD1 (6 bases). This CDR3 has 15 amino acids. CDR1 SGHRS and CDR2 YFSETQ come from the germline V gene. Trimming removed 0 bases at V and 5 bases at J, with 14 bases between.

This clonotype was found many times. The V gene is TRBV12-3 or TRBV12-4, the J gene TRBJ2-1, with 10 bases identical to TRBD2. The trim removed 2 bases at V and 4 bases at J, leaving 5 bases unmatched. This CDR3 region has 16 residues. For the CDR3, the DNA is TGTGCCAGCAGTTTATACCTAGCGGGAGCTTACAATGAGCAGTTCTTC. Translation: CASSLYLAGAYNEQFF.

This clonotype was picked up a small number of times. A read error may account for a junction end that differs from germline. The genes are TRBV3-1 and TRBJ1-1; TRBD1 aligns across 7 bases. The V gene's germline CDR1 is LGHDT and CDR2 YNNKEL (reference sequence). This CDR3 has 12 amino acids. CDR3: CASSQGDSESFF. The CDR3 DNA sequence: TGTGCCAGCAGCCAAGGGGACAGTGAATCTTTCTTT.

This clonotype has only a few counts. The CDR3 loop is CASRLEGPLYEQFF. The DNA of the CDR3 is TGTGCCAGCAGACTGGAGGGCCCCCTTTACGAGCAGTTCTTC. The rearrangement uses TRBV12-3 or TRBV12-4 and TRBJ2-1; D is possibly TRBD2 (6 bases). This CDR3 comprises 14 residues. Trimming shortened V by 6 bases and J by 10 bases, and 19 bases separated the two germline ends.

In its sample, this clonotype was seen a few times. V usage is TRBV5-4 and J usage is TRBJ2-3, with D unresolved. The V and J ends lost 0 bases and 1 base respectively, with 6 bases between them. The CDR3 length is 14 residues. The germline V gene encodes CDR1 SGHNT and CDR2 YYREEE (reference sequence). CDR3 region: CASSLDYGTDTQYF. CDR3 nucleotide sequence: TGTGCCAGCAGCTTGGACTACGGCACAGATACGCAGTATTTT.

The chain uses TRBV24-1 and TRBJ2-3; TRBD2 agrees at 10 bases. The CDR3 is made up of 15 amino acids. From germline, CDR1 is KGHDR and CDR2 SFDVKD. Trimming took 10 bases from V and 2 from J; bases not matched to a gene: 8. CDR3 region: CATKSSGRTTDTQYF. Written as DNA, the CDR3 is TGTGCCACTAAATCTAGCGGGAGAACCACAGATACGCAGTATTTT.

The chain joins TRBV28 to TRBJ1-1; D perhaps matches TRBD1 (5 bases). Per germline, CDR1 MDHEN and CDR2 SYDVKM. Between the trimmed V and J ends, which lost 6 bases and 6 bases, there was a span of 11 bases. CDR3 length: 12 amino acids. The CDR3 nucleotides read TGTGCCAGCAGCTCCGGGACTTCTGAAGCTTTCTTT. Translated: CASSSGTSEAFF.

This clonotype has ten or more counts. The rearrangement uses TRBV2 and TRBJ2-3; D gene uncertain. Trimming took 1 base from V and 1 from J, leaving 3 bases between them. Germline V lookup: CDR1 SNHLY, CDR2 FYNNEI. The CDR3 is made up of 13 amino acids. The CDR3 DNA is TGTGCCAGCAGTGAAGAGGGCACAGATACGCAGTATTTT. This codes for CASSEEGTDTQYF.

This clonotype was picked up many times. The chain couples TRBV5-4 to TRBJ2-2; TRBD2 matches 12 bases. The J segment lost 5 bases and the V segment lost 4 bases, leaving 3 bases of the junction unmatched. From germline, CDR1 is SGHNT and CDR2 YYREEE (reference sequence). The CDR3 sequence is 15 residues long. The CDR3 DNA reads TGTGCCAGCAGCGCTAGCGGGAGGGGGACCGGGGAGCTGTTTTTT. Encoded protein: CASSASGRGTGELFF.